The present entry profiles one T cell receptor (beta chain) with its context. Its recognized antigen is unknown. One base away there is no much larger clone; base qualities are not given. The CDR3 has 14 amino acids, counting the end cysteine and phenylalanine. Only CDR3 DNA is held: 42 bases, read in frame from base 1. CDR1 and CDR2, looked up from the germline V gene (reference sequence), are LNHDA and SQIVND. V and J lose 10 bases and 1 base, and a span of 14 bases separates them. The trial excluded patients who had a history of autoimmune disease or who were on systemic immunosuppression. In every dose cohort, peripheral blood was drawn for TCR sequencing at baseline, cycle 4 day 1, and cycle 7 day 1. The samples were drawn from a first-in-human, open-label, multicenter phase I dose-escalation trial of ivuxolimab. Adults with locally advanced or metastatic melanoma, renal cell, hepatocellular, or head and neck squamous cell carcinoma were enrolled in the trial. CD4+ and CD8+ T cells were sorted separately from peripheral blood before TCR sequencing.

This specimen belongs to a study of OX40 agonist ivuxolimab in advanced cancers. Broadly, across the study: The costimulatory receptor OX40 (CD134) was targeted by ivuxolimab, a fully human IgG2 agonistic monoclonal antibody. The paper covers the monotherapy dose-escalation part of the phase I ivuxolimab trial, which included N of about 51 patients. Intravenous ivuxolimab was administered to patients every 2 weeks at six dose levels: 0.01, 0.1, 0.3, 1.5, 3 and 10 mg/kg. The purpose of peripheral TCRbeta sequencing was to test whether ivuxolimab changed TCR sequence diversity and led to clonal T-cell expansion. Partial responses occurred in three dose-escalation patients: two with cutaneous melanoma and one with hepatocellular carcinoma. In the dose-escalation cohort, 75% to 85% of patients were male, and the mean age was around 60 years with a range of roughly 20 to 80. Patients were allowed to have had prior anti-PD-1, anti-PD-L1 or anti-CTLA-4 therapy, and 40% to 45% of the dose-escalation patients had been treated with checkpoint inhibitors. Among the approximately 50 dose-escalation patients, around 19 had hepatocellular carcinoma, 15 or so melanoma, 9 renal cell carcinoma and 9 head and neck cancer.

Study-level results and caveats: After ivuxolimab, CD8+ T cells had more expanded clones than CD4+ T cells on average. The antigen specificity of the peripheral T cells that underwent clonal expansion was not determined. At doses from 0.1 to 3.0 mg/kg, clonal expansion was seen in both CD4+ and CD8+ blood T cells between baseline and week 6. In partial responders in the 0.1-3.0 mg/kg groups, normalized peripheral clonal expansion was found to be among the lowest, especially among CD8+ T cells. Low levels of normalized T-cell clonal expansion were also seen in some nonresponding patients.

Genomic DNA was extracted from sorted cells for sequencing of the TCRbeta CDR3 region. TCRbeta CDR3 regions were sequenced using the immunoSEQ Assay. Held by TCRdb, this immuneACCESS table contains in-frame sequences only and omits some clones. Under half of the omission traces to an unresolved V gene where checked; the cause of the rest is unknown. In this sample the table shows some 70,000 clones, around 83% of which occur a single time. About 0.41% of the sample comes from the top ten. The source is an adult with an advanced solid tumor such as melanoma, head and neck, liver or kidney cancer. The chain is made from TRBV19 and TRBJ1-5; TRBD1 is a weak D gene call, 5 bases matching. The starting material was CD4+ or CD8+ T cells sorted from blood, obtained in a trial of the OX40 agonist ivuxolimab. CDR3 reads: CATRQTASNQPQHF. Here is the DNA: TGTGCCACCAGACAGACAGCGAGCAATCAGCCCCAGCATTTT.